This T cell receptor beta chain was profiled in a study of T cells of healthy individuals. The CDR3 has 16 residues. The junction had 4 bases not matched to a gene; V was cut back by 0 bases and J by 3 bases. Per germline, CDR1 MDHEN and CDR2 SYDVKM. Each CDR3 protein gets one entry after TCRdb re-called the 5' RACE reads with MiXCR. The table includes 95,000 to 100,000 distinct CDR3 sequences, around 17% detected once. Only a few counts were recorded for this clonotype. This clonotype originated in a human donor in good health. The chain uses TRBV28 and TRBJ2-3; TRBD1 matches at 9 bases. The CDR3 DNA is TGTGCCAGCAGTTTATGGGACAGGGGCAGAACAGATACGCAGTATTTT. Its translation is CASSLWDRGRTDTQYF.